The 13 T cell receptor beta chains in this list originate from one sample, sequenced in a study of blood T cell repertoires in COVID-19. Assay: immunoSEQ multiplex PCR; the TCRdb copy retains only in-frame clones and omits some. This table has fewer than 45,000 clones, around 80% appearing once. Source material: peripheral blood. These receptors were obtained from a man aged 60-69 years with COVID-19, enrolled during active disease.

The rearrangement joins TRBV10-1 to TRBJ1-1, with D possibly being TRBD1 (6 bases). Trimming left V 5 bases short and J 7 bases short, with 11 bases between. The CDR3 length is 12 residues. Looked up from germline, CDR1 is WNHNN and CDR2 is SYGVQD (reference sequence). In nucleotides, the CDR3 is TGCGCCAGCAGTAAGGACAGATTTGAAGCTTTCTTT. Translating it yields CASSKDRFEAFF.

The chain is built from TRBV5-5 and TRBJ2-4; the match to TRBD1 covers 7 bases. The V gene end was trimmed by 4 bases and the J gene end by 1 base; junction bases not matched to a gene: 8. Looked up from germline, CDR1 is SGHKS and CDR2 is YYEKEE (reference sequence). The CDR3 loop spans 16 amino acids. The chain's CDR3 is CASSPGQVEAKNIQYF. CDR3 DNA sequence: TGTGCCAGCAGCCCCGGACAGGTAGAGGCCAAAAACATTCAGTACTTC.

The sample holds a few counts of this clone. The V call is TRBV11-2, the J call TRBJ2-7, with D possibly matching TRBD1 (6 bases). The CDR3 contains 12 residues. Looked up from germline, CDR1 is SGHAT and CDR2 is FQNNGV. The V end was cut by 5 bases, the J end by 8 bases, with 13 bases between. DNA of the CDR3: TGTGCCAGCAGCACCCGACAGGACCAGCAGTACTTC. This codes for CASSTRQDQQYF.

This clone was picked up one time. The chain recombines TRBV9 with TRBJ1-3, with TRBD1 as a possible D gene (6 bases). The V end was cut by 2 bases, the J end by 6 bases, with 15 bases between. CDR1 is SGDLS and CDR2 is YYNGEE in the germline V gene. The CDR3 has 15 residues. The CDR3 region has the DNA TGTGCCAGCAGCGTCGGTTACAGGGATGAAAACACCATATATTTT. Protein: CASSVGYRDENTIYF.

The gene calls are TRBV2 and TRBJ2-1; the match to TRBD1 covers 9 bases. Germline V lookup: CDR1 SNHLY, CDR2 FYNNEI. The V gene end was trimmed by 6 bases and the J gene end by 5 bases; junction bases not matched to a gene: 5. The CDR3 contains 14 residues. In DNA form, the CDR3 reads TGTGCCAGCAGGGACAGGGGTTCTGACAATGAGCAGTTCTTC. Translating gives CASRDRGSDNEQFF.

This chain connects TRBV10-3 to TRBJ1-6; 7 positions match TRBD1. The V and J ends lost 5 bases and 4 bases, in that order; junction bases with no gene match: 2. The CDR3 has 14 residues. Per the germline V gene, CDR1 is ENHRY and CDR2 is SYGVKD. The CDR3 sequence is CAISTGAYNSPLHF. The CDR3 nucleotides are TGTGCCATCAGTACAGGGGCTTATAATTCACCCCTCCACTTT.

This chain uses TRBV12-5 with TRBJ2-1; perhaps TRBD2 as D (6 bases). Trimming removed 7 bases at V and 8 bases at J, with 18 bases between. The CDR3 length is 14 residues. The germline gives CDR1 LGHNT, CDR2 FRNRAP. In DNA, the CDR3 is TGTGCTAGTGCCCGCTACAGCGGGTTCGATGAGCAGTTCTTC. This codes for CASARYSGFDEQFF.

The chain joins TRBV29-1 to TRBJ2-3; 7 bases agree with TRBD1. V lost 6 bases and J lost 2; bases outside the gene matches: 5. CDR3 size: 13 residues. Looked up from germline, CDR1 is SQVTM and CDR2 is ANQGSEA. This CDR3 is CSVDRAPTDTQYF. In nucleotides, the CDR3 is TGCAGCGTCGACAGGGCACCCACAGATACGCAGTATTTT.

This chain joins TRBV6-5 and TRBJ1-5, with TRBD1 matching 9 bases. V lost 10 bases, J lost 7 bases, and 8 bases stayed unmatched. The CDR3 sequence is 13 residues long. The V gene's germline CDR1 is MNHEY and CDR2 SVGAGI. The CDR3 DNA reads TGTGCCACCTCGGACAGGGGAGGACAGCCCCAGCATTTT. Its protein product is CATSDRGGQPQHF.

This clone turned up a few times. The rearrangement uses TRBV10-2 and TRBJ1-5; D is perhaps TRBD1 (5 bases). The germline gives CDR1 WSHSY, CDR2 SAAADI. There are 14 residues in the CDR3. V shed 7 bases and J shed 4 bases, with 14 bases lying between them. CDR3 nucleotides: TGCGCCAGCACGGGGGGGGGATTTAATCAGCCCCAGCATTTT. This gives the protein CASTGGGFNQPQHF.

The CDR3 loop is CASSQEGLSGKRGAFF. CDR3 DNA: TGTGCCAGCAGCCAAGAGGGCCTCTCCGGGAAGCGAGGAGCTTTCTTT. V and J are TRBV3-1 (or the pseudogene TRBV3-2) and TRBJ1-1; D is unclear. V lost 0 bases, J lost 10 bases, and 21 bases lay in between. CDR1 is LGHDT and CDR2 is YNNKEL in the germline V gene (reference sequence). The CDR3 runs to 16 residues.

The rearrangement joins TRBV19 to TRBJ2-2, with TRBD1 matching 9 bases. From germline, CDR1 is LNHDA and CDR2 SQIVND (reference sequence). The CDR3 loop spans 16 amino acids. V shed 3 bases, J shed 6 bases, and the junction held 8 bases outside the gene matches. CDR3 region: CASSIRAGQGAGELFF. The CDR3 coding sequence is TGTGCCAGTAGTATTAGGGCGGGACAGGGCGCCGGGGAGCTGTTTTTT.

This clone was found once. The CDR3 region has the DNA TGTGCCAGCAGCCTCCGAAGAGCGGGAGGGCCTCATGAGCAGTTCTTC. It yields the protein CASSLRRAGGPHEQFF. V gene TRBV4-2 combines with J gene TRBJ2-1; 10 nucleotides align to TRBD2. Germline V gene data show CDR1 as LGHNA and CDR2 as YNFKEQ. The CDR3 is 16 amino acids. With 4 bases clipped from V and 8 bases from J, the junction kept 11 bases outside the gene matches.